These T cell receptor beta chains were read from a single sample in a study of blood T cell repertoires in COVID-19. Profiling relied on immunoSEQ multiplex PCR, and the TCRdb table lists in-frame clones only, not all of them. Of 450,000 to 600,000 clones detected, roughly 87% appear once; the ten largest clones hold around 0.7%. The specimen was PBMCs or T cells enriched from blood (not recorded which). The origin of the receptors is a woman under 30 who had recovered from COVID-19. The CDR3 runs from the conserved cysteine through the conserved F or W.

j_gene | v_gene | CDR3aa
TRBJ2-3 | TRBV3-1/TRBV3-2 | CASSLRGLEVTDTQYF
TRBJ2-3 | TRBV18 | CASSPNTGTSDTQYF
TRBJ2-1 | TRBV2 | CASSEIGGVNEQFF
TRBJ2-7 | TRBV12-5 | CASGLFDSEDEQYF
TRBJ2-5 | TRBV12-3/TRBV12-4 | CASSVDQETQYF
TRBJ1-1 | TRBV5-1 | CASSLGSTGGAAEAFF
TRBJ1-5 | TRBV3-1/TRBV3-2 | CASSQDRHENQPQHF
TRBJ1-2 | TRBV19 | CASSTTRGAYGYTF
TRBJ2-1 | TRBV7-9 | CASSFRTGFDEQFF
TRBJ2-3 | TRBV19 | CASSIMGAGGDTQYF
TRBJ1-1 | TRBV6-4 | CASKFSQGAEHEAFF
TRBJ1-4 | TRBV12-5 | CASGFGAVSEKLFF
TRBJ1-1 | TRBV29-1 | CSVVYEGTNTEAFF
TRBJ2-7 | TRBV28 | CASSPSRYEQYF
TRBJ1-1 | TRBV3-1/TRBV3-2 | CASSQDLGVTEAFF
TRBJ2-3 | TRBV11-2 | CASSQLAGGLRFPDTQYF
TRBJ2-7 | TRBV6-5 | CASSYRGLLPYEQYF
TRBJ1-3 | TRBV7-6 | CASSLNTASGNTIYF
TRBJ2-2 | TRBV19 | CASSSGQGALTGELFF
TRBJ2-7 | TRBV19 | CASSPDRGSDEQYF
TRBJ1-1 | TRBV5-1 | CASSFQGTGTEAFF
TRBJ1-4 | TRBV6-5 | CASGGGFEKLFF
TRBJ1-5 | TRBV6-5 | CASISRGSNQPQHF
TRBJ2-3 | TRBV7-9 | CASSGREGDTQYF
TRBJ1-1 | TRBV7-2 | CASSPTRGSGTEAFF
TRBJ2-2 | TRBV10-3 | CAISAFSGGDVGELFF
TRBJ2-5 | TRBV24-1 | CATSDPQAGVRETQYF
TRBJ2-7 | TRBV4-1 | CASSQAGFSYEQYF
TRBJ1-2 | TRBV5-1 | CASSLTVNYGYTF
TRBJ1-5 | TRBV10-3 | CAISESFGQNQPQHF
TRBJ1-5 | TRBV6-2/TRBV6-3 | CASSSSGLDQPQHF
TRBJ1-2 | TRBV2 | CATPRMGGRGDYGYTF
TRBJ2-1 | TRBV30 | CAWNGDNEQFF
TRBJ1-2 | TRBV28 | CASRQVGQNYGYTF
TRBJ2-1 | TRBV28 | CASSLLSGAGGGNEQFF
TRBJ2-3 | TRBV4-2 | CASSQEGGGAWRDTQYF
TRBJ2-2 | TRBV5-1 | CASSRGTSGGFGTGELFF
TRBJ2-6 | TRBV28 | CASVQGGQTGANVLTF
TRBJ2-7 | TRBV19 | CASSARADRAYEQYF
TRBJ1-4 | TRBV2 | CASSLIGQREKLFF
TRBJ2-7 | TRBV30 | CAWSAARTAIYEQYF
TRBJ2-2 | TRBV24-1 | CASRGGTGLSSKNTGELFF
TRBJ2-3 | TRBV24-1 | CATSVNLGGPDTQYF
TRBJ1-6 | TRBV25-1 | CASSPGGNSPLHF
TRBJ1-4 | TRBV25-1 | CASSVPGSNEKLFF